These T cell receptor beta chains were read from a single sample in a study of blood T cell repertoires in COVID-19. Repertoires were generated with immunoSEQ multiplex PCR, while TCRdb's copy carries only in-frame clones and drops some. The repertoire holds over 90,000 clones, with over 85% as singletons. Sequencing was performed on peripheral blood. The receptors derive from a woman aged 80 or over in a cohort sampled during active COVID-19. The CDR3 runs from the conserved cysteine through the conserved F or W. D genes are given only for firm matches. Part of the rows lack a size; the others show once, few, many or a class for expanded clones.

TRBJ2-5	TRBD2	-	TRBV27	CASRSGLAGTETQYF	TGTGCCAGCAGGTCGGGACTAGCGGGAACAGAGACCCAGTACTTC
TRBJ2-6	-	once	TRBV19	CASGTRLLSSGANVLTF	TGTGCCAGCGGAACTAGGCTATTATCCTCTGGGGCCAACGTCCTGACTTTC
TRBJ1-1	TRBD1	-	TRBV9	CASSVGPGQRGNTEAFF	TGTGCCAGCAGCGTAGGACCGGGACAGAGGGGGAACACTGAAGCTTTCTTT
TRBJ2-1	-	-	TRBV4-2	CASSLSLLVLSYNEQFF	TGTGCCAGCAGCCTCTCCCTTCTTGTTCTCTCCTACAATGAGCAGTTCTTC
TRBJ1-2	TRBD1	-	TRBV27	CASSRGTAGTYGYTF	TGTGCCAGCAGTAGAGGGACAGCCGGAACCTATGGCTACACCTTC
TRBJ1-2	-	once	TRBV7-6	CASSYGGTTNYGYTF	TGTGCCAGCAGCTATGGCGGGACGACTAACTATGGCTACACCTTC
TRBJ2-1	-	-	TRBV18	CASSPPTGLSSYNEQFF	TGTGCCAGCTCACCACCGACAGGCCTGAGCTCCTACAATGAGCAGTTCTTC
TRBJ1-1	-	-	TRBV7-2	CASSLIANTEAFF	TGTGCCAGCAGCTTAATAGCTAACACTGAAGCTTTCTTT
TRBJ2-1	-	once	TRBV20-1	CSASRTTSEQFF	TGCAGTGCTAGTCGAACTACAAGTGAGCAGTTCTTC
TRBJ1-4	TRBD1	-	TRBV7-2	CASSLGGTGSEKLFF	TGTGCCAGCAGCTTAGGGGGGACAGGCAGTGAAAAACTGTTTTTT
TRBJ2-3	-	-	TRBV21-1	CASSKVGGNSTDTQYF	TGTGCCAGCAGCAAAGTCGGGGGGAATAGCACAGATACGCAGTATTTT
TRBJ2-7	-	-	TRBV27	CASSYGGPSYEQYF	TGTGCCAGCAGTTACGGGGGGCCCTCCTACGAGCAGTACTTC
TRBJ2-1	-	-	TRBV14	CASSLWHEQFF	TGTGCCAGCAGCCTCTGGCATGAGCAGTTCTTC
TRBJ1-4	-	-	TRBV19	CASTTLGVGGEKLFF	TGTGCCAGTACCACCCTCGGGGTTGGTGGTGAAAAACTGTTTTTT
TRBJ2-2	-	once	TRBV12-3/TRBV12-4	CASSLQNTGELFF	TGTGCCAGCAGTTTACAGAACACCGGGGAGCTGTTTTTT
TRBJ2-1	TRBD2	-	TRBV19	CASKRGGSSYNEQFF	TGTGCCAGTAAGCGGGGGGGGAGCTCCTACAATGAGCAGTTCTTC
TRBJ2-1	TRBD2	-	TRBV9	CASSVLVGLASSYTEQFF	TGTGCCAGCAGCGTACTGGTGGGACTAGCGTCCTCCTACACGGAGCAGTTCTTC
TRBJ2-3	-	-	TRBV19	CASSIRDSAGATTDTQYF	TGTGCCAGTAGTATAAGGGATTCGGCGGGGGCAACCACAGATACGCAGTATTTT
TRBJ2-2	TRBD1	-	TRBV24-1	CATSTGGSGELFF	TGTGCCACCAGCACAGGGGGCAGCGGGGAGCTGTTTTTT
TRBJ2-2	-	-	TRBV11-2	CASSRGALPGELFF	TGTGCCAGCAGCCGGGGGGCTCTCCCCGGGGAGCTGTTTTTT
TRBJ1-6	-	-	TRBV6-5	CASSYGGSYNSPLHF	TGTGCCAGCAGTTACGGAGGCTCCTATAATTCACCCCTCCACTTT
TRBJ2-1	TRBD2	once	TRBV3-1/TRBV3-2	CASRRWDYNYNEQFF	TGTGCCAGCCGCCGATGGGACTATAACTACAATGAGCAGTTCTTC
TRBJ2-4	TRBD1	-	TRBV5-1	CASSPRPHRGRENIQYF	TGCGCCAGCAGCCCACGACCCCACAGGGGGCGAGAGAACATTCAGTACTTC
TRBJ2-2	-	-	TRBV27	CASSFYRANTGELFF	TGTGCCAGCAGTTTTTACAGGGCGAACACCGGGGAGCTGTTTTTT
TRBJ2-5	-	-	TRBV10-3	CAISESGGQETQYF	TGTGCCATCAGTGAAAGCGGAGGACAAGAGACCCAGTACTTC
TRBJ2-7	-	-	TRBV3-1/TRBV3-2	CASSQSGGNEQYF	TGTGCCAGCAGCCAATCGGGGGGCAACGAGCAGTACTTC
TRBJ2-2	TRBD2	once	TRBV12-3/TRBV12-4	CASGRPPGELFF	TGTGCTAGCGGGAGGCCCCCCGGGGAGCTGTTTTTT
TRBJ2-1	-	-	TRBV11-2	CASSPQLVTEQFF	TGTGCCAGCAGCCCACAACTAGTAACTGAGCAGTTCTTC
TRBJ2-1	-	-	TRBV24-1	CATSLRGGSYNEQFF	TGTGCCACCAGTCTCCGGGGAGGCTCCTACAATGAGCAGTTCTTC
TRBJ2-2	-	-	TRBV7-9	CASSPRQAGTGELFF	TGTGCCAGCAGCCCCCGACAAGCTGGAACCGGGGAGCTGTTTTTT
TRBJ1-1	-	-	TRBV18	CASSSSLNTEAFF	TGTGCCAGCTCATCGTCTTTGAACACTGAAGCTTTCTTT
TRBJ1-2	-	-	TRBV15	CATSRDYGQTAGGYTF	TGTGCCACCAGCAGAGATTATGGGCAGACAGCCGGTGGCTACACCTTC
TRBJ1-4	-	-	TRBV10-3	CAISESSREKLFF	TGTGCCATCAGTGAGTCTTCGCGGGAAAAACTGTTTTTT
TRBJ2-2	TRBD2	-	TRBV30	CAWTLHLAGGTGELFF	TGTGCCTGGACCTTGCACCTAGCGGGGGGAACCGGGGAGCTGTTTTTT
TRBJ2-5	-	-	TRBV5-1	CASSLGGTQETQYF	TGCGCCAGCAGCTTAGGGGGTACCCAAGAGACCCAGTACTTC
TRBJ2-1	TRBD2	-	TRBV14	CASSQLAGVVYNEQFF	TGTGCCAGCAGCCAATTAGCGGGGGTAGTATACAATGAGCAGTTCTTC
TRBJ2-7	TRBD2	-	TRBV10-1	CASSEGGGSYEQYF	TGCGCCAGCAGTGAAGGCGGGGGATCCTACGAGCAGTACTTC
TRBJ2-3	TRBD2	-	TRBV7-6	CASSRASGGIPDTQYF	TGTGCCAGCAGCCGAGCTAGCGGGGGGATTCCAGATACGCAGTATTTT
TRBJ2-3	TRBD2	-	TRBV5-1	CASRTSLLSDTQYF	TGCGCCAGCAGGACTAGCCTATTGTCAGATACGCAGTATTTT
TRBJ1-5	-	-	TRBV28	CASTLNRDQPQHF	TGTGCCAGCACCTTGAACAGGGATCAGCCCCAGCATTTT
TRBJ2-7	TRBD2	-	TRBV27	CASSPTLAGGLYEQYF	TGTGCCAGCAGTCCGACCCTAGCGGGAGGTCTCTACGAGCAGTACTTC
TRBJ2-7	TRBD1	-	TRBV10-2	CASRLGTGGEYEQYF	TGCGCCAGCAGGCTAGGGACAGGGGGCGAGTACGAGCAGTACTTC
TRBJ1-6	TRBD1	few	TRBV7-2	CASSSLDRGNNSPLHF	TGTGCCAGCAGCTCCCTTGACAGGGGGAATAATTCACCCCTCCACTTT
TRBJ1-6	TRBD1	once	TRBV18	CASLDRTGPVGSPLHF	TGTGCCAGCCTAGACCGGACAGGGCCGGTCGGATCACCCCTCCACTTT
TRBJ2-1	TRBD2	-	TRBV7-9	CASSFTSGGVSSYNEQFF	TGTGCCAGCAGCTTTACTAGCGGGGGGGTTAGTTCCTACAATGAGCAGTTCTTC
TRBJ2-5	TRBD2	-	TRBV4-2	CASSQGAGGDVTQYF	TGTGCCAGCAGCCAAGGAGCGGGAGGAGATGTGACCCAGTACTTC
TRBJ2-3	TRBD2	-	TRBV11-2	CASSLGDERGAQYF	TGTGCCAGCTCCCTCGGGGATGAGCGGGGGGCGCAGTATTTT
TRBJ2-7	TRBD2	-	TRBV28	CASMASGRFYEQYF	TGTGCCAGCATGGCGAGCGGGAGGTTCTACGAGCAGTACTTC
TRBJ2-5	-	-	TRBV7-3	CASSLNPQETQYF	TGTGCCAGCAGCTTAAATCCTCAAGAGACCCAGTACTTC
TRBJ1-5	-	once	TRBV10-3	CASREGVSNQPQHF	TGTGCCTCTAGGGAGGGAGTTAGCAATCAGCCCCAGCATTTT
TRBJ1-4	-	once	TRBV18	CASSFQQSLNEKLFF	TGTGCCAGCTCATTCCAACAGTCCCTCAATGAAAAACTGTTTTTT
TRBJ2-7	TRBD2	-	TRBV3-1/TRBV3-2	CASSLSGSRYEQYF	TGTGCCAGCAGCCTAAGCGGGAGCAGGTACGAGCAGTACTTC
TRBJ1-5	TRBD1	-	TRBV19	CASSAGQRNQPQHF	TGTGCCAGTAGTGCGGGACAGCGCAATCAGCCCCAGCATTTT
TRBJ2-7	TRBD1	-	TRBV13	CASSFNRGSSYEQYF	TGTGCCAGCAGCTTTAACAGGGGGAGCTCCTACGAGCAGTACTTC
TRBJ2-3	TRBD1	-	TRBV5-1	CASSLATGIHDTQYF	TGCGCCAGCAGCTTGGCGACAGGGATTCATGATACGCAGTATTTT
TRBJ1-2	TRBD1	few	TRBV19	CASVTGQGFGYTF	TGTGCCAGTGTCACGGGACAGGGATTCGGCTACACCTTC
TRBJ2-1	-	-	TRBV4-2	CASSQVTADEQFF	TGTGCCAGCAGCCAAGTCACCGCGGATGAGCAGTTCTTC
TRBJ2-7	-	-	TRBV4-1	CASNPVAGNDEQYF	TGCGCCAGCAACCCGGTGGCAGGTAATGACGAGCAGTACTTC
TRBJ1-1	-	once	TRBV20-1	CSARDKNEAFF	TGCAGTGCTAGAGATAAAAATGAAGCTTTCTTT
TRBJ1-1	-	-	TRBV29-1	CSATWGGTEAFF	TGCAGCGCCACGTGGGGGGGCACTGAAGCTTTCTTT